This TCR beta chain was captured in a study of T cell changes during pregnancy in multiple sclerosis. The V gene end was trimmed by 5 bases and the J gene end by 3 bases; junction bases not matched to a gene: 21. The CDR3 extends over 19 amino acids. The germline V gene encodes CDR1 KGHSH and CDR2 LQKENI. Repertoires were generated with immunoSEQ multiplex PCR, while TCRdb's copy carries only in-frame clones and drops some. The sample includes around 34,000 clones, 90% of them seen just once. The chain joins TRBV18 to TRBJ1-2, with 7 bases aligning to TRBD1. The sequencing here drew on CD8+ T cells from peripheral blood mononuclear cells, taken after pregnancy. The clonotype comes from a female donor with multiple sclerosis, enrolled in a pregnancy study. CDR3: CASSSFPGTVGLRDYGYTF. CDR3 DNA: TGTGCCAGCTCATCATTCCCCGGGACAGTTGGTTTGAGGGACTATGGCTACACCTTC.